These 3 T cell receptor beta chains originate from one sample sequenced in a study of B cell selection in AIRE deficiency. Here immunoSEQ multiplex PCR was the method, and the copy in TCRdb shows in-frame clones only, minus some. Of 23,000 or so clones in the sample, 95% were seen once. Conventional CD4 T cells were sorted as CD4+CD127+ cells. The sample taken for sequencing was CD4+CD127+ conventional T cells sorted from PBMCs. All receptors derive from a human donor in good health.

This chain uses TRBV18 with TRBJ1-4, with D unresolved. The V gene lost 4 bases and the J gene lost 5 bases, with 17 bases spanning the gap. The CDR3 extends over 16 amino acids. Germline CDR1 is KGHSH and CDR2 is LQKENI. CDR3 sequence (DNA): TGTGCCAGCTCACTAAGACGGAGCCAGACGAATGAAAAACTGTTTTTT. It codes for CASSLRRSQTNEKLFF.

This chain joins TRBV4-2 and TRBJ1-1; D gene ambiguous. With 5 bases removed from V and 1 base from J, the gap between germline ends came to 14 bases. The CDR3 runs 15 residues. Germline lookup yields CDR1 LGHNA and CDR2 YNFKEQ. DNA for the CDR3: TGTGCCAGCAGCTCCGGACCCGTGCGGAACACTGAAGCTTTCTTT. Amino acids: CASSSGPVRNTEAFF.

This clone is a singleton in its sample. The rearrangement uses TRBV12-5 and TRBJ2-1; 13 bases match TRBD2. J was trimmed by 5 bases and V by 5 bases; bases with no gene match: 3. CDR1 and CDR2 from the germline V gene are LGHNT and FRNRAP. This CDR3 spans 15 amino acids. As DNA, the CDR3 is TGTGCTAGTGGTCCCGGGACTAGCGGGAACAATGAGCAGTTCTTC. Translating it yields CASGPGTSGNNEQFF.